The clone carrying this T cell receptor (beta chain) was detected only once. Trimming took 1 base from V and 8 from J; bases not matched to a gene: 14. This CDR3 is built from 17 residues. Per germline, CDR1 SGHVS and CDR2 FQNEAQ. TCRdb's copy holds only in-frame clones and misses some; the assay was immunoSEQ multiplex PCR. Among some 250,000 clones listed, around 93% were seen once. This record belongs to a study of blood T cell repertoires in COVID-19. The sequenced material came from PBMCs or T cells enriched from blood (not recorded which). This sequence originates from a human donor in a cohort exposed to, infected with or recovered from COVID-19 (not recorded which). The donor label of this sample is uncertain. V is TRBV7-8 and J is TRBJ2-3, with 8 bases lining up with TRBD2. The CDR3 sequence is CASSLDGGGRSSSTQYF. The DNA of the CDR3 is TGTGCCAGCAGCTTAGACGGGGGGGGCCGATCCAGCAGTACGCAGTATTTT.